These 27 T cell receptor beta chains originate from one sample sequenced in a study of shared T cell receptors in the human thymus. Method: immunoSEQ multiplex PCR; TCRdb's copy keeps in-frame clones and lacks some. The table records hundreds of thousands of clones, about 90% of them present only once. These data were likewise used in another study, on human thymus T cells.

Source material: thymocytes. All receptors derive from a boy less than two years old with a congenital heart defect.

The V and J genes are TRBV5-6 and TRBJ2-7; 9 nucleotides agree with TRBD2. CDR3 length: 18 amino acids. The V segment lost 4 bases and the J segment 2 bases; nucleotides outside the gene matches: 16. Germline assignment: CDR1 SGHDT and CDR2 YYEEEE. The CDR3 region is CASSPPGLSSGKAYEQYF. CDR3 nucleotides: TGTGCCAGCAGCCCCCCGGGACTCTCTAGCGGGAAGGCCTACGAGCAGTACTTC.

This chain uses TRBV27 with TRBJ2-2; 7 bases line up with TRBD2. Germline loops: CDR1 MNHEY, CDR2 SMNVEV (reference sequence). This CDR3 region has 15 residues. The J segment lost 6 bases and the V segment lost 4 bases, leaving 8 bases of the junction unmatched. The CDR3 is CASSYKRDGSGELFF. The DNA for the CDR3 is TGTGCCAGCAGTTATAAGCGGGATGGGTCCGGGGAGCTGTTTTTT.

The chain combines TRBV19 with TRBJ1-6; D uncertain. The CDR3 sequence is 13 residues long. V lost 0 bases, J lost 6 bases, and 3 bases lay in between. Germline-derived CDR1 and CDR2 are LNHDA and SQIVND (reference sequence). CDR3 in DNA: TGTGCCAGTAGTATAGACAGTAATTCACCCCTCCACTTT. Amino acids: CASSIDSNSPLHF. Complete variable domain (other parts from reference TRBV19 and TRBJ1-6): DGGITQSPKYLFRKEGQNVTLSCEQNLNHDAMYWYRQDPGQGLRLIYYSQIVNDFQKGDIAEGYSVSREKKESFPLTVTSAQKNPTAFYLCASSIDSNSPLHFGNGTRLTVT.

The chain combines TRBV5-1 with TRBJ2-5, with 11 positions matching TRBD2. This CDR3 is built from 16 residues. In germline, CDR1 is SGHRS, CDR2 YFSETQ. The V gene end was trimmed by 3 bases and the J gene end by 1 base; junction bases not matched to a gene: 5. The CDR3 spells CASSWLAGGIQETQYF. CDR3 DNA: TGCGCCAGCAGCTGGTTAGCGGGGGGGATCCAAGAGACCCAGTACTTC.

This chain connects TRBV30 to TRBJ2-3; 8 nucleotides line up with TRBD2. V trimming: 4 bases; J trimming: 1 base; junction bases outside the gene matches: 1. The CDR3 is 13 residues long. Germline V CDR1 and CDR2: GTSNPN, SVGIG (reference sequence). Written as DNA, the CDR3 is TGTGCCTGGATGCGGGGGGGCACAGATACGCAGTATTTT. Its translation: CAWMRGGTDTQYF.

The chain uses TRBV29-1 and TRBJ2-7; D is possibly TRBD1 (5 bases). V lost 7 bases to trimming and J lost 0 bases, with 16 bases between them. The CDR3 runs 14 residues. Per germline, CDR1 SQVTM and CDR2 ANQGSEA. As DNA, the CDR3 is TGCAGCGGGGCAGGGCCGATAAGCTCCTACGAGCAGTACTTC. It yields the protein CSGAGPISSYEQYF.

Of note for this clone: At one end, the junction sequence differs from germline, possibly due to a read error. This sample includes further DNA sequences coding for the same CDR3. The chain links TRBV30 to TRBJ1-6, with D maybe TRBD1 (5 bases). The CDR3 sequence is 16 residues long. Germline V gene lookup returns CDR1 GTSNPN and CDR2 SVGIG (reference sequence). This CDR3 reads CAWSVREGPSNSPLHF. CDR3 DNA sequence: TGTGCCTGGAGTGTACGGGAGGGACCCTCTAATTCCCCCCTCCACTTT.

V gene TRBV28 combines with J gene TRBJ2-6; D gene ambiguous. This CDR3 spans 14 amino acids. Deletions cut 7 bases from V and 0 bases from J, with 7 bases between. The germline gives CDR1 MDHEN, CDR2 SYDVKM. Here the CDR3 reads CASKEFSGANVLTF. CDR3 DNA sequence: TGTGCCAGCAAAGAGTTCTCTGGGGCCAACGTCCTGACTTTC.

The gene calls are TRBV5-1 and TRBJ2-5; D is possibly TRBD2 (5 bases). Trimming cost V 0 bases and J 3 bases, with 9 bases left between them. In germline, CDR1 is SGHRS, CDR2 YFSETQ. This CDR3 spans 14 amino acids. CDR3 loop: CASSLDLAEETQYF. The CDR3, as DNA: TGCGCCAGCAGCTTGGACCTAGCTGAAGAGACCCAGTACTTC.

The gene calls are TRBV5-1 and TRBJ2-2, with TRBD2 matching 10 bases. Unmatched junction bases numbered 7, after V lost 3 bases and J lost 5 bases. Germline CDR1 is SGHRS and CDR2 is YFSETQ. There are 16 residues in the CDR3. The CDR3 spells CASSWTLAGVTGELFF. Written as DNA, the CDR3 is TGCGCCAGCAGCTGGACCCTAGCGGGGGTTACCGGGGAGCTGTTTTTT.

The chain combines TRBV23-1 with TRBJ2-7, with TRBD2 as a possible D gene (5 bases). TRBV23-1 is placed among ORFs of uncertain function. This CDR3 is 15 amino acids long. V was shortened by 3 bases and J by 9 bases, with 21 bases between the two germline ends. CDR3 nucleotide sequence: TGCGCCAGCAGTCACCGGGGTCCCGGGAACCGGGGGCAGTACTTC. This codes for CASSHRGPGNRGQYF.

This clone was picked up one time. The chain is built from TRBV5-6 and TRBJ2-2; 9 positions match TRBD2. V was clipped by 0 bases and J by 0 bases; unmatched bases: 6. Germline assignment: CDR1 SGHDT and CDR2 YYEEEE. This CDR3 spans 18 amino acids. CDR3 in amino acids: CASSLVSSGDANTGELFF. The DNA for the CDR3 is TGTGCCAGCAGCTTGGTATCTAGCGGGGACGCGAACACCGGGGAGCTGTTTTTT.

The chain joins TRBV4-1 to TRBJ2-3; 10 bases map to TRBD1. Trimming at V came to 0 bases and at J to 4 bases, leaving 10 bases not matched to a gene. Germline V gene data show CDR1 as MGHRA and CDR2 as YSYEKL. The length of the CDR3 is 18 residues. CDR3 DNA: TGCGCCAGCAGCCAAGAAGGTCCCATGACAGGGGGCTCAGATACGCAGTATTTT. Its translation: CASSQEGPMTGGSDTQYF.

V gene TRBV27 combines with J gene TRBJ2-7, with 9 bases fitting TRBD2. The CDR3 sequence is 15 residues long. V gave up 4 bases and J gave up 5 bases; unmatched junction bases: 9. Germline V gene lookup returns CDR1 MNHEY and CDR2 SMNVEV (reference sequence). The CDR3 sequence: CASSYQGLAIHEQYF. CDR3 coding DNA: TGTGCCAGCAGTTACCAGGGACTAGCTATTCACGAGCAGTACTTC.

In DNA, the CDR3 is TGTGCCAGCACCCCTGAGATTGACAGGACTAATTCACCCCTCCACTTT. Encoded protein: CASTPEIDRTNSPLHF. This rearrangement joins TRBV28 to TRBJ1-6; possible D gene TRBD1, 6 bases. The CDR3 extends over 16 amino acids. The V gene lost 7 bases and the J gene lost 6 bases, with 19 bases spanning the gap. The germline CDR1 and CDR2 sequences are MDHEN and SYDVKM.

The table lists this clone with a count of one. At one end, the junction sequence differs from germline, possibly due to a read error. The rearrangement links TRBV7-7 to TRBJ2-7; 8 nucleotides align to TRBD2. The CDR3 is made up of 13 amino acids. In germline, CDR1 is SSHAT, CDR2 FNYEAQ (reference sequence). CDR3 bases: TGTGCTAGCAGCTTAAATCGGGGGGGGCGGCAGTACTTC. Its translation is CASSLNRGGRQYF.

The rearrangement joins TRBV6-1 to TRBJ2-3; possible D gene TRBD1, 5 bases. V lost 11 bases to trimming and J lost 1 base, with 13 bases between them. CDR1 MNHNS and CDR2 SASEGT come from the germline V gene. The CDR3 spans 13 residues. DNA of the CDR3: TGTGCCTGCGACAGACACCGCACAGATACGCAGTATTTT. Translating it yields CACDRHRTDTQYF.

This clone was seen a handful of times. The V gene is TRBV6-5, the J gene TRBJ1-5; D gene unclear. This CDR3 contains 15 residues. V lost 6 bases to trimming and J lost 1 base, with 13 bases between them. Germline CDR1 reads MNHEY; CDR2 reads SVGAGI. CDR3 DNA: TGTGCCAGCAGGGCAGACTGTCTCAGCAATCAGCCCCAGCATTTT. It encodes CASRADCLSNQPQHF.

The chain carries TRBV19 and TRBJ1-2, with D possibly TRBD1 on 6 matching bases. Germline-derived CDR1 and CDR2 are LNHDA and SQIVND (reference sequence). The CDR3 sequence is 14 residues long. Trimming removed 7 bases from V and 5 bases from J, with 17 bases in between. The CDR3 is CASTEAGESYGYTF. The CDR3 DNA follows: TGTGCCAGTACCGAGGCAGGGGAATCGTATGGCTACACCTTC.

The rearrangement links TRBV27 to TRBJ2-7; 11 nucleotides align to TRBD1. Germline V gives CDR1 MNHEY, CDR2 SMNVEV (reference sequence). V dropped 6 bases and J dropped 0; count of bases not matched to a gene: 16. The CDR3 is 19 residues long. The CDR3 loop reads CASRPGGDRGFGPSYEQYF. CDR3 nucleotides: TGTGCCAGCAGACCCGGTGGGGACAGGGGGTTTGGTCCCTCCTACGAGCAGTACTTC.

The rearrangement joins TRBV19 to TRBJ1-1, with D uncertain. CDR3 length: 13 residues. Germline CDR1 and CDR2: LNHDA and SQIVND (reference sequence). V was shortened by 6 bases and J by 1 base, with 9 bases between the two germline ends. CDR3 DNA: TGTGCCAGTAGGGGCCCATCGAACACTGAAGCTTTCTTT. It is translated as CASRGPSNTEAFF.

This clone has a handful of counts. V usage is TRBV18 and J usage is TRBJ2-3; 9 nucleotides align to TRBD1. The CDR3 covers 15 residues. The V segment lost 2 bases and the J segment 4 bases; nucleotides outside the gene matches: 4. CDR1 KGHSH and CDR2 LQKENI come from the germline V gene. The CDR3 sequence is CASSPGDRVSDTQYF. As DNA, the CDR3 is TGTGCCAGCTCACCAGGGGACAGGGTCTCAGATACGCAGTATTTT.

The chain is built from TRBV29-1 and TRBJ2-5, with 10 bases matching TRBD1. Germline lookup yields CDR1 SQVTM and CDR2 ANQGSEA. Unmatched junction bases numbered 16, after V lost 6 bases and J lost 3 bases. This CDR3 contains 17 residues. The CDR3 region is CSVPNPGQGMGEETQYF. CDR3 nucleotide sequence: TGCAGCGTGCCGAACCCGGGACAGGGGATGGGAGAAGAGACCCAGTACTTC. Full variable domain (rest looked up from reference TRBV29-1 and TRBJ2-5): SAVISQKPSRDICQRGTSLTIQCQVDSQVTMMFWYRQQPGQSLTLIATANQGSEATYESGFVIDKFPISRPNLTFSTLTVSNMSPEDSSIYLCSVPNPGQGMGEETQYFGPGTRLLVL.

J is TRBJ1-4 and V is TRBV9; D unresolved. Germline V gene lookup returns CDR1 SGDLS and CDR2 YYNGEE. The CDR3 loop spans 12 amino acids. V was clipped by 4 bases and J by 5 bases, with 6 bases between them. In nucleotides, the CDR3 is TGTGCCAGCAGCTCAGGCAATGAAAAACTGTTTTTT. Translation: CASSSGNEKLFF.

The rearrangement joins TRBV9 to TRBJ1-1; a weak D match, TRBD1 (5 bases). CDR3 length: 17 residues. The V gene's germline CDR1 is SGDLS and CDR2 YYNGEE. V was shortened by 0 bases and J by 1 base, with 16 bases between the two germline ends. CDR3: CASSVVSGEEGNTEAFF. As DNA, the CDR3 is TGTGCCAGCAGCGTAGTTTCGGGGGAAGAAGGGAACACTGAAGCTTTCTTT.

This chain joins TRBV14 and TRBJ2-5; D may be TRBD2 (6 bases). Germline CDR1 is SGHDN and CDR2 is FVKESK. This CDR3 comprises 14 residues. Trimming removed 4 bases from V and 2 bases from J, with 11 bases in between. The CDR3 DNA is TGTGCCAGCAGCCGGGACTTGGTACAAGAGACCCAGTACTTC. It yields the protein CASSRDLVQETQYF.

The chain combines TRBV28 with TRBJ2-7; TRBD1 aligns across 7 bases. The junction had 11 bases not matched to a gene; V was cut back by 6 bases and J by 3 bases. Germline CDR1 is MDHEN and CDR2 is SYDVKM. This CDR3 contains 15 residues. The CDR3 here is CASRARDRVNYEQYF. CDR3 nucleotide sequence: TGTGCCAGCAGGGCCCGAGACAGGGTAAACTACGAGCAGTACTTC.